The next 11 T cell receptor beta chains were all read from a single sample in a study of patients and donors after allogeneic stem cell transplantation. TCRdb used MiXCR to reprocess the RT-PCR reads, holding one entry per CDR3 protein. The sample holds about 410,000 distinct CDR3 sequences, 16% seen once. Specimen: blood, either unsorted or a sorted T cell fraction (not recorded which). The receptor source for this set is a human donor who was either an allogeneic HSCT recipient or a stem cell or donor lymphocyte infusion donor (not recorded which). It is not recorded whose cells these are; they may come from a transplant donor.

This clonotype was seen ten or more times. This chain links TRBV5-1 with TRBJ2-5; the D is unclear. V lost 0 bases and J lost 2, with 11 bases in between. Germline assignment: CDR1 SGHRS and CDR2 YFSETQ. This CDR3 is 15 amino acids long. CDR3 DNA sequence: TGCGCCAGCAGCTTGGAAGGGTCGCCACAAGAGACCCAGTACTTC. This codes for CASSLEGSPQETQYF.

This clonotype was detected ten times or more. This chain links TRBV12-3 or TRBV12-4 with TRBJ2-2; D is uncertain. CDR3 length: 13 residues. Between the trimmed V and J ends, which lost 2 bases and 6 bases, there was a span of 7 bases. CDR3 nucleotide sequence: TGTGCCAGCAGTTTACTCGCTTCCGGGGAGCTGTTTTTT. This encodes CASSLLASGELFF.

DNA of the CDR3: TGTGCCAGCTCACTCCTTGGTGGGGTGTCGAACACCGGGGAGCTGTTTTTT. Translation gives CASSLLGGVSNTGELFF. The chain carries TRBV18 and TRBJ2-2, with unresolved D. Germline CDR1 is KGHSH and CDR2 is LQKENI. The CDR3 covers 17 residues. V lost 4 bases, J lost 0 bases, and 15 bases lay in between.

V usage is TRBV18 and J usage is TRBJ2-7; a possible D gene is TRBD1 (5 bases). V lost 2 bases to trimming and J lost 5 bases, with 13 bases between them. The CDR3 consists of 14 residues. Germline V gives CDR1 KGHSH, CDR2 LQKENI. CDR3 sequence: CASSPLAREDEQYF. In DNA form, the CDR3 reads TGTGCCAGCTCACCATTGGCCAGGGAAGACGAGCAGTACTTC.

This clonotype was observed a handful of times. The chain has TRBV6-5 and TRBJ2-1; 8 bases match TRBD2. In germline, CDR1 is MNHEY, CDR2 SVGAGI. Trimming removed 1 base from V and 5 bases from J; junction bases left unmatched: 1. The CDR3 is 14 residues long. The CDR3 DNA is TGTGCCAGCAGTTACTGGCGGGGGGACAATGAGCAGTTCTTC. Amino acids: CASSYWRGDNEQFF.

The chain uses TRBV20-1 and TRBJ2-7; 9 nucleotides agree with TRBD1. The length of the CDR3 is 13 residues. CDR1 is DFQATT and CDR2 is SNEGSKA in the germline V gene (reference sequence). The trim removed 3 bases at V and 5 bases at J, leaving 5 bases unmatched. The CDR3 sequence: CSASRDRVNEQYF. In DNA, the CDR3 is TGCAGTGCTAGTAGGGACAGGGTGAACGAGCAGTACTTC.

V usage is TRBV20-1 and J usage is TRBJ2-7; D is undetermined. Germline V CDR1 and CDR2: DFQATT, SNEGSKA (reference sequence). CDR3 length: 15 amino acids. The germline V and J ends were trimmed by 0 bases and 2 bases, with 14 bases remaining between them. CDR3 DNA sequence: TGCAGTGCTAGAGATCGATCGGTAGGGACCTACGAGCAGTACTTC. Its protein product is CSARDRSVGTYEQYF.

This clonotype has a handful of counts. J is TRBJ2-7 and V is TRBV6-2 or TRBV6-3; no clear D. This CDR3 has 18 amino acids. V dropped 4 bases and J dropped 2 bases, with 24 bases sitting between them. The V gene's germline CDR1 is MNHEY and CDR2 SVGEGT. CDR3 loop: CASSFIGSRNAHPYEQYF. The CDR3 DNA reads TGTGCCAGCAGTTTCATTGGATCCCGGAACGCGCATCCCTACGAGCAGTACTTC.

This clonotype was observed many times. The gene calls are TRBV12-3 or TRBV12-4 and TRBJ1-1; D is possibly TRBD1 (6 bases). V was trimmed by 5 bases and J by 0 bases, leaving 13 bases between them. CDR3 size: 15 residues. CDR3 coding DNA: TGTGCCAGCAGTCCTAGGACAGTTATGAACACTGAAGCTTTCTTT. It codes for CASSPRTVMNTEAFF.

The rearrangement uses TRBV12-3 or TRBV12-4 and TRBJ1-5; no clear D. The CDR3 totals 13 residues. Deletions cut 6 bases from V and 9 bases from J, with 15 bases between. The CDR3 protein is CASSPSDFRPQHF. Here the CDR3 DNA reads TGTGCCAGCAGCCCATCGGATTTTAGGCCCCAGCATTTT.

This clonotype was recorded at least ten times. The CDR3 protein is CASSLDSYNEQFF. The CDR3 DNA follows: TGTGCCAGCAGCTTGGACTCCTACAATGAGCAGTTCTTC. V gene TRBV11-1 combines with J gene TRBJ2-1; unclear D gene. Trimming shortened V by 3 bases and J by 0 bases, and 3 bases separated the two germline ends. This CDR3 region has 13 residues. Per germline, CDR1 SGHAT and CDR2 FQDESV (reference sequence).